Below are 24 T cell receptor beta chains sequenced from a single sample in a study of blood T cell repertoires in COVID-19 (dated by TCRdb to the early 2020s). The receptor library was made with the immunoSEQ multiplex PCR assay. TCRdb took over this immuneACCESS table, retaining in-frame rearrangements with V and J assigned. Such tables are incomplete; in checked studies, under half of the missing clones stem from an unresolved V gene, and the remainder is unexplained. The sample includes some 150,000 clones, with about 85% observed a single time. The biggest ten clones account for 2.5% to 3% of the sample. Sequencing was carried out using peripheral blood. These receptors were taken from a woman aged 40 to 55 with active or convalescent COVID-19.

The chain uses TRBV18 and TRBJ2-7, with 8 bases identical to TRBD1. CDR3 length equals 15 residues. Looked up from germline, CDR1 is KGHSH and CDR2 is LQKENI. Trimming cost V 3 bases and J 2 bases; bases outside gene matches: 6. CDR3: CASSPVRDRPYEQYF. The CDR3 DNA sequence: TGTGCCAGCTCACCTGTCCGGGACAGGCCCTACGAGCAGTACTTC. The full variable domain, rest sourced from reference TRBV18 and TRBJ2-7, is NAGVMQNPRHLVRRRGQEARLRCSPMKGHSHVYWYRQLPEEGLKFMVYLQKENIIDESGMPKERFSAEFPKEGPSILRIQQVVRGDSAAYFCASSPVRDRPYEQYFGPGTRLTVT.

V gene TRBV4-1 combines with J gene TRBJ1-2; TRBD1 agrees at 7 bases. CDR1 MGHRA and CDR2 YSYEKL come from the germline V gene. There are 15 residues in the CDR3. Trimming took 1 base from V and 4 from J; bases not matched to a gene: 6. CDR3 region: CASSQVGGIPYGYTF. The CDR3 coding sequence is TGCGCCAGCAGCCAAGTAGGGGGCATACCCTATGGCTACACCTTC.

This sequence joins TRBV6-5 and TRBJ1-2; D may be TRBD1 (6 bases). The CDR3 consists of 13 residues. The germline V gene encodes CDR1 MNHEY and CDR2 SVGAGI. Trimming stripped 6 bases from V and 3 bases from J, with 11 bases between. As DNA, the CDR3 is TGTGCCAGCAGCCTACAGGGAGACTATGGCTACACCTTC. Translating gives CASSLQGDYGYTF.

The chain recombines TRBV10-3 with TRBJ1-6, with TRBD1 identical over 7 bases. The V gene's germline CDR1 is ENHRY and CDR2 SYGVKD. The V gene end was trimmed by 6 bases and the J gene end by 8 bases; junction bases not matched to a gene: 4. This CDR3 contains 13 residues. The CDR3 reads CAIRQGTHSPLHF. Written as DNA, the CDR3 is TGTGCCATCAGACAGGGGACTCATTCACCCCTCCACTTT.

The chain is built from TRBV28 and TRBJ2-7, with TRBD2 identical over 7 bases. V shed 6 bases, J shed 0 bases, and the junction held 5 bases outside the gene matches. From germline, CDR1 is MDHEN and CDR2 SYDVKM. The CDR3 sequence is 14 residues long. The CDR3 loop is CASSPGGSSYEQYF. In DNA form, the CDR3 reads TGTGCCAGCAGCCCCGGCGGGAGCTCCTACGAGCAGTACTTC. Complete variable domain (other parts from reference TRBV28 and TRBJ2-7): DVKVTQSSRYLVKRTGEKVFLECVQDMDHENMFWYRQDPGLGLRLIYFSYDVKMKEKGDIPEGYSVSREKKERFSLILESASTNQTSMYLCASSPGGSSYEQYFGPGTRLTVT.

This chain's CDR3 is CASSRILTYGGEKLFF. The CDR3 nucleotides read TGTGCCAGCAGCCGTATCCTGACGTACGGCGGTGAAAAACTGTTTTTT. V is TRBV3-1 (or the pseudogene TRBV3-2) and J is TRBJ1-4, with no clear D. Germline lookup yields CDR1 LGHDT and CDR2 YNNKEL (reference sequence). V was shortened by 4 bases and J by 7 bases, with 19 bases between the two germline ends. There are 16 residues in the CDR3.

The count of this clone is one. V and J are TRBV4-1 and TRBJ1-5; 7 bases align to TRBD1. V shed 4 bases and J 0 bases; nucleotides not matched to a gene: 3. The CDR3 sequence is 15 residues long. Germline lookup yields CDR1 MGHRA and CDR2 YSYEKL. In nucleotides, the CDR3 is TGCGCCAGCAGCCTCGGGACAGATAGCAATCAGCCCCAGCATTTT. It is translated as CASSLGTDSNQPQHF.

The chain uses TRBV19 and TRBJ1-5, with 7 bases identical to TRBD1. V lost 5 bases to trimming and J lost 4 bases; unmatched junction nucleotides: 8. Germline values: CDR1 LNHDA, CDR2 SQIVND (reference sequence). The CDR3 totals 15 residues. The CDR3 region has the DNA TGTGCCAGTAGTTCCCGGACAGGTCCTAATCAGCCCCAGCATTTT. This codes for CASSSRTGPNQPQHF.

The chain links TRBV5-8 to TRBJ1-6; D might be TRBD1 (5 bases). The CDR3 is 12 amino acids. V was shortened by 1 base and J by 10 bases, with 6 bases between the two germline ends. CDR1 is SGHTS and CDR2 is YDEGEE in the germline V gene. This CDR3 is CASSLRGSPLHF. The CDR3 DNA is TGTGCCAGCAGCTTGAGGGGATCACCCCTCCACTTT.

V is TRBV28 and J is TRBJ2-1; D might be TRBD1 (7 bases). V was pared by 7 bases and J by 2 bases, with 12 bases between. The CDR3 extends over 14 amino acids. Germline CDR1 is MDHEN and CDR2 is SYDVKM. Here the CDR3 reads CASIGGTAYNEQFF. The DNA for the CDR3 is TGTGCCAGCATAGGGGGGACAGCCTACAATGAGCAGTTCTTC.

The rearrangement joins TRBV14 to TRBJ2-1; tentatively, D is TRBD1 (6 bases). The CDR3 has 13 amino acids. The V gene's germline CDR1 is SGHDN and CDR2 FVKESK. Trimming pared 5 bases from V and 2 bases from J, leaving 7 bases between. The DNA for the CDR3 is TGTGCCAGCAGCAGGACAGCCTACAATGAGCAGTTCTTC. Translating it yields CASSRTAYNEQFF.

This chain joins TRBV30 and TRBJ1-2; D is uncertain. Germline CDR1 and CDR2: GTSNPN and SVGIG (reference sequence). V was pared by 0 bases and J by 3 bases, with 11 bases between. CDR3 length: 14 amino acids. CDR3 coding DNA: TGTGCCTGGAGTGTAGCGCGTCTTGACTATGGCTACACCTTC. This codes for CAWSVARLDYGYTF. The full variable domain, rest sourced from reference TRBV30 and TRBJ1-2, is SQTIHQWPATLVQPVGSPLSLECTVEGTSNPNLYWYRQAAGRGLQLLFYSVGIGQISSEVPQNLSASRPQDRQFILSSKKLLLSDSGFYLCAWSVARLDYGYTFGSGTRLTVV.

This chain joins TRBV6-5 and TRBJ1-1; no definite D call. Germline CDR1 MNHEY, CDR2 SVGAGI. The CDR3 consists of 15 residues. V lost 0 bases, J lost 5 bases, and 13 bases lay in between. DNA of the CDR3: TGTGCCAGCAGTTACTCGGTGACGGGGTGGACTGAAGCTTTCTTT. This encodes CASSYSVTGWTEAFF.

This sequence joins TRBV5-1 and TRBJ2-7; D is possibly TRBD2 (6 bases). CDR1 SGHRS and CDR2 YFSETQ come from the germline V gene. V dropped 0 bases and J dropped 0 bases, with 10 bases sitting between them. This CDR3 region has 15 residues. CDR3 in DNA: TGCGCCAGCAGCTTGGTTGTCGGGAGCTCCTACGAGCAGTACTTC. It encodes CASSLVVGSSYEQYF.

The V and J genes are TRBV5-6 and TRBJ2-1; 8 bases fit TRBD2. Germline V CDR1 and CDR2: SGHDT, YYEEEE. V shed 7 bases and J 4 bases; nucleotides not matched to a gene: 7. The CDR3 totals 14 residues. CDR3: CASSGGPLYNEQFF. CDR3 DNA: TGTGCCAGCTCGGGGGGGCCCCTTTACAATGAGCAGTTCTTC.

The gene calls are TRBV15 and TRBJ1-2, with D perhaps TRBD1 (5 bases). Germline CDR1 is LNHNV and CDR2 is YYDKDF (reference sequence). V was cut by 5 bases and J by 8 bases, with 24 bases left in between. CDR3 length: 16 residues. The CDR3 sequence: CATSRSGEQRRSGYTF. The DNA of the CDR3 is TGTGCCACCAGCCGCTCGGGGGAACAGAGGCGTTCCGGCTACACCTTC.

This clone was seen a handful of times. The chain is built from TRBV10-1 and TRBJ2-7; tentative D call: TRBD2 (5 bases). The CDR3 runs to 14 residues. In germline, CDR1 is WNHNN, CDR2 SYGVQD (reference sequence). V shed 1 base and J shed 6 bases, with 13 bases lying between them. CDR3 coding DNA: TGCGCCAGCAGTGAGTACCGGGGAAATCGCGAGCAGTACTTC. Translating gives CASSEYRGNREQYF.

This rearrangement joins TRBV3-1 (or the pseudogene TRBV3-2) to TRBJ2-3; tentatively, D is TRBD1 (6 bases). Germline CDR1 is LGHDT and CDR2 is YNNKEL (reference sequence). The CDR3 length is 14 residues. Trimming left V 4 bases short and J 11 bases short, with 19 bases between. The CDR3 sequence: CASSPLGKDREQYF. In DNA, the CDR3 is TGTGCCAGCAGCCCACTCGGGAAGGACAGAGAGCAGTATTTT.

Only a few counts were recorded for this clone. This CDR3 reads CASSRLAGAYEQYF. CDR3 DNA: TGTGCCAGCAGCCGACTAGCGGGGGCCTACGAGCAGTACTTC. The V gene is TRBV3-1 (or the pseudogene TRBV3-2), the J gene TRBJ2-7; 12 bases are shared with TRBD2. The J segment lost 2 bases and the V segment lost 4 bases, leaving 0 bases of the junction unmatched. Per germline, CDR1 LGHDT and CDR2 YNNKEL (reference sequence). The CDR3 contains 14 residues.

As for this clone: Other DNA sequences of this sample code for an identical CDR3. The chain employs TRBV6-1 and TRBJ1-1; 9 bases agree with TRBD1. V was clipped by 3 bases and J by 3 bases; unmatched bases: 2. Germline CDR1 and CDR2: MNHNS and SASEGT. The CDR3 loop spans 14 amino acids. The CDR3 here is CASSEDRGDTEAFF. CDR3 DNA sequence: TGTGCCAGCAGTGAGGACAGGGGCGACACTGAAGCTTTCTTT.

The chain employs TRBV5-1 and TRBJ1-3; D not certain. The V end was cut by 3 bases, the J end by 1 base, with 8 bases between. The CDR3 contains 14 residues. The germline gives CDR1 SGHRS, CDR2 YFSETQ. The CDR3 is CASSSAGSGNTIYF. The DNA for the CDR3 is TGCGCCAGCAGCTCAGCAGGTTCTGGAAACACCATATATTTT.

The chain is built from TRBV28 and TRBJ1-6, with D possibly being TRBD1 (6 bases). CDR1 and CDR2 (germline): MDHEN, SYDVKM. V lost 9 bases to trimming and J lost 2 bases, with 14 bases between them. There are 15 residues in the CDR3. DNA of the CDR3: TGTGCCAGTTATTCAGGGGTCACCTATAATTCACCCCTCCACTTT. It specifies CASYSGVTYNSPLHF.

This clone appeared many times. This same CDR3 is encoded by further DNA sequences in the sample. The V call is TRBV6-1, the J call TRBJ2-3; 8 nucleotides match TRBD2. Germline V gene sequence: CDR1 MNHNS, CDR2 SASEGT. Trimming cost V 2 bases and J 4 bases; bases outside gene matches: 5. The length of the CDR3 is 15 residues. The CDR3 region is CASSETSGGADTQYF. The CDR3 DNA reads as TGTGCCAGCAGTGAAACCAGCGGGGGCGCAGATACGCAGTATTTT.

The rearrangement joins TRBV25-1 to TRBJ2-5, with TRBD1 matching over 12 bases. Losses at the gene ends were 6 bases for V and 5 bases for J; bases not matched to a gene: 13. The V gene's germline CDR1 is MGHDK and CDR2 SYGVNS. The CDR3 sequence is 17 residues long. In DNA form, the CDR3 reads TGTGCCAGCAGCCCCACTCCAGGGACAGGGGGCAGGGAGACCCAGTACTTC. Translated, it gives CASSPTPGTGGRETQYF.